This TCR beta chain is from a study of T cell responses to AZD1222 COVID-19 vaccine. General study results and limits: Close to half of all spike-specific TCRs reportedly target regions of the variants that are unmutated. Clonal diversity may have been underestimated, and the donors were mostly white British, with more females than males. Regions 160-218 and 743-854 held dominance among vaccine-associated CD4 TCRs, which spanned spike. Seropositive AZD1222 recipients at baseline numbered only five or six.

The assay was immunoSEQ multiplex PCR, and TCRdb's table has in-frame clones only and misses some. The sample holds around 100,000 clones, less than 95% seen once. As to this clone: Its antigen remains unidentified.

The clonotype comes from an adult in good health. The source material was peripheral blood, sampled on day 0 of AZD1222 vaccination.

This CDR3 reads CASSQGDTRGNQETQYF. The CDR3 DNA follows: TGCGCCAGCAGCCAAGGAGATACGCGGGGGAACCAAGAGACCCAGTACTTC. The V and J genes are TRBV4-3 and TRBJ2-5; 7 bases align to TRBD2. The CDR3 is 17 residues long. Trimming at V came to 1 base and at J to 0 bases, leaving 8 bases not matched to a gene. The germline V gene has CDR1 LGHNA and CDR2 YSLEER.